This is a list of T cell receptor beta chains from one sample in a study of metastatic and nonmetastatic thyroid tumors. TCRdb re-analyzed the PCR reads using MiXCR. The table records over 13,000 clones, about 23% of them present only once. The specimen sequenced was tumor tissue. These receptors all come from a female donor with papillary thyroid cancer or a benign thyroid nodule (not recorded which). Some clones in this sample may be carry-over from other donors' samples. Each CDR3 is given with its conserved first and last residue. The D gene is left open where the match is weak. The size of a clone is reported for some rows only, either as once, few or many, or as a class for expanded clones.

-	TRBV3-1	many	TRBJ1-1	TGTGCCAGCAGCCGCGGGGAGAACACTGAAGCTTTCTTT	CASSRGENTEAFF
-	TRBV28	medium-sized	TRBJ1-1	TGTGCCAGCAGTATTCTCAGGGACACTGAAGCTTTCTTT	CASSILRDTEAFF
TRBD2	TRBV9	many	TRBJ2-5	TGTGCCAGCAGCGTAGGACCGGGACTAGCGGTCCCACTAGAGACCCAGTACTTC	CASSVGPGLAVPLETQYF
-	TRBV27	-	TRBJ2-7	TGTGCCAGCAGTTGGGGCAGGGGTTACGAGCAGTACTTC	CASSWGRGYEQYF
-	TRBV11-2	-	TRBJ2-7	TGTGCCAGCAGCTCATCAATCGTGGTGGAGCAGTACTTC	CASSSSIVVEQYF
-	TRBV5-1	-	TRBJ2-2	TGCGCCAGCAGCTTCAGGTGTCCGGTCACCGTGGAGCTGTTTTTT	CASSFRCPVTVELFF
-	TRBV4-1	many	TRBJ2-4	TGCGCCAGCAGCCAATTAGACGGGATAAACATTCAGTACTTC	CASSQLDGINIQYF
-	TRBV10-1	-	TRBJ1-2	TGCGCCAGCAGTGACTCTTTCAGAACAGGGAGAACCTACACCTTC	CASSDSFRTGRTYTF
TRBD1	TRBV5-6	many	TRBJ1-1	TGTGCCAGCGCATGCTTGACAGGGGCCCATTACTACACTGAAGCTTTCTTT	CASACLTGAHYYTEAFF
TRBD1	TRBV20-1	-	TRBJ2-7	TGCAGTGCTAGAGGGCCGGGACAGGCCCTCTACGAGCAGTACTTC	CSARGPGQALYEQYF
TRBD1	TRBV11-2	medium-sized	TRBJ2-7	TGTGCCAGCAGCCAGACAGGGGTCGTCCTCGAACAGTACTTC	CASSQTGVVLEQYF
-	TRBV4-1	-	TRBJ2-5	TGCGCCAGCAGCCAAGAAGACTTCTGGAAGACCCAGTACTTC	CASSQEDFWKTQYF
-	TRBV20-1	many	TRBJ2-3	TGCAGTGCTACTCTCCTGGGGGCCACCGAGGGAGGCACAGATACGCAGTATTTT	CSATLLGATEGGTDTQYF
-	TRBV12-3/TRBV12-4	-	TRBJ1-6	TGTGCCAGCAGTTTAAACGGACCCCTCCACTTT	CASSLNGPLHF
TRBD1	TRBV6-2/TRBV6-3	medium-sized	TRBJ2-4	TGTGCCAGCAGTACCCGGGACAGGGGAACAGACATTCAGTACTTC	CASSTRDRGTDIQYF
-	TRBV10-2	few	TRBJ1-2	TGCGCCAGCAGTCAGGGGTTTAACTATGGATACACCTTC	CASSQGFNYGYTF
-	TRBV7-6	-	TRBJ2-5	TGTGCCAGCAGCTTCTGTATTAGCGTCCAAGAGACCCAGTACTTC	CASSFCISVQETQYF
-	TRBV7-2	medium-sized	TRBJ1-5	TGTGCCAGCAGCTTAGAGGACAGTCAGCCCCAGCATTTT	CASSLEDSQPQHF
TRBD2	TRBV27	medium-sized	TRBJ2-1	TGTGCCAGCAGTCTGACTAGCATGATTCGCAATGAGCAGTTCTTC	CASSLTSMIRNEQFF
-	TRBV5-4	many	TRBJ1-2	TGTGCCAGCAGCCTTCAACTCGGGTCTATCTATGGCTACACCTTC	CASSLQLGSIYGYTF
-	TRBV7-9	few	TRBJ2-6	TGTGCCAGCAGCTATTACGGCTCTGGGGCCAACGTCCTGACTTTC	CASSYYGSGANVLTF
TRBD1	TRBV5-1	-	TRBJ2-7	TGCGCCAGCAGTTATCGTACAGGGGATACCTTACGCTCCTACGAGCAGTACTTC	CASSYRTGDTLRSYEQYF
TRBD1	TRBV6-1	few	TRBJ2-5	TGTGCCATCAACCCCGGGACAGGGGCGGAGACCCAGTACTTC	CAINPGTGAETQYF
TRBD2	TRBV9	medium-sized	TRBJ2-7	TGTGCCAGCGGGACTAGCGTTTACGAGCAGTACTTC	CASGTSVYEQYF
-	TRBV9	medium-sized	TRBJ2-7	TGTGCCAGCAGCACCAGCTCCTACGAGCAGTACTTC	CASSTSSYEQYF
TRBD2	TRBV7-3	-	TRBJ2-1	TGTGCCAGCAGCTCTAGCGGGGGGGGAGCTGAGCAGTTCTTC	CASSSSGGGAEQFF
TRBD1	TRBV24-1	-	TRBJ2-2	TGTGCCACCAGTGAACCGGGACAGGGACTTAACACCGGGGAGCTGTTTTTT	CATSEPGQGLNTGELFF
TRBD1	TRBV18	-	TRBJ1-2	TGTGCCAGCTCACCACGGACAGGGGAGCGTGGCTACACCTTC	CASSPRTGERGYTF
TRBD1	TRBV11-2	medium-sized	TRBJ1-1	TGTGCCAGCAGCACAGCAGGGGGCCCTGAAGCTTTCTTT	CASSTAGGPEAFF
-	TRBV3-1	many	TRBJ1-2	TGTGCCAGCAGCCTCCGCCAAACTAACTATGGCTACACCTTC	CASSLRQTNYGYTF
-	TRBV11-3	medium-sized	TRBJ1-1	TGTGCCAGCAGCGAACAAGGCGGGAGTCCGGCGGCTTTCTTT	CASSEQGGSPAAFF
TRBD1	TRBV10-3	many	TRBJ2-5	TGTGCCACCCCTACAGGGGGCGGGGAGACCCAGTACTTC	CATPTGGGETQYF
-	TRBV4-1	once	TRBJ2-7	TGCGCCAGCAGCCAAGAACTCGGGGTATACGATCAGTACTTC	CASSQELGVYDQYF
-	TRBV3-1	many	TRBJ1-4	TGTGCCAGCAGCCCCACGGGGTCTAATGAAAAACTGTTTTTT	CASSPTGSNEKLFF
-	TRBV29-1	many	TRBJ1-5	TGCAGCGTTAGAGACGGCGGCAATCAGCCCCAGCATTTT	CSVRDGGNQPQHF
-	TRBV4-1	many	TRBJ2-2	TGCGCCAGCAGCCAAGAGGGGCGGGACACCGGGGAGCTGTTTTTT	CASSQEGRDTGELFF
TRBD2	TRBV11-2	once	TRBJ2-3	TGTGCCAGCAGCTTACGAATAGGCGGGAGTTTCGCAGATACGCAGTATTTT	CASSLRIGGSFADTQYF
TRBD2	TRBV28	medium-sized	TRBJ2-1	TGTGCCAGCAGTTTCCGGGAGGGCCGGGGTGAGCACAATGAGCAGTTCTTC	CASSFREGRGEHNEQFF